The 21 T cell receptor beta chains presented below share a single source sample, sequenced in a study of blood T cells in healthy people across ages. With a J-beta primer mix and a sample-barcoded 5' primer, a second PCR ran roughly 6 to 11 cycles. TCRdb fed the 5' RACE reads into MiXCR, producing one record per CDR3 protein. The sample consists of 800,000 to 950,000 distinct CDR3 sequences, roughly 29% of them appearing once. The data also belong to a second study, concerning T cells of mothers and their children.

The source material was blood. These receptors were taken from a woman aged 40 to 55 in good health.

V and J are TRBV20-1 and TRBJ2-7; TRBD1 agrees at 7 bases. The CDR3 extends over 14 amino acids. The trim removed 5 bases at V and 5 bases at J, leaving 12 bases unmatched. The germline gives CDR1 DFQATT, CDR2 SNEGSKA (reference sequence). CDR3 coding DNA: TGCAGTGCTGCTCGAGGGGGCGTTAACGACGAGCAGTACTTC. This translates into CSAARGGVNDEQYF.

This clonotype showed up just a few times. This chain links TRBV19 with TRBJ1-1; TRBD1 is a possible D gene (5 bases). From germline, CDR1 is LNHDA and CDR2 SQIVND (reference sequence). The CDR3 covers 14 residues. V shed 7 bases and J shed 2 bases, with 14 bases lying between them. The DNA of the CDR3 is TGTGCCAGTAAAATGGGTCGGGGCAACACTGAAGCTTTCTTT. Translated, it gives CASKMGRGNTEAFF.

This clonotype occurred many times. This chain connects TRBV7-2 to TRBJ2-7; D gene ambiguous. The CDR3 is 16 residues long. Germline CDR1 and CDR2: SGHTA and FQGNSA. The ends were cut back, 0 bases at V and 6 bases at J, with 18 bases in the middle. The CDR3 sequence: CASSLAGFSAKVEQYF. CDR3 DNA sequence: TGTGCCAGCAGCTTAGCGGGGTTCTCCGCCAAGGTCGAGCAGTACTTC.

This sequence joins TRBV7-9 and TRBJ1-1, with TRBD1 identical over 8 bases. Germline V gives CDR1 SEHNR, CDR2 FQNEAQ (reference sequence). With V trimmed by 4 bases and J by 5 bases, 9 bases remained unmatched. CDR3 length equals 15 residues. CDR3: CASSSAGGLETEAFF. DNA for the CDR3: TGTGCCAGCAGCTCAGCAGGGGGCTTGGAAACTGAAGCTTTCTTT.

The chain employs TRBV7-2 and TRBJ1-1; tentative D call: TRBD1 (5 bases). This CDR3 has 16 amino acids. The germline gives CDR1 SGHTA, CDR2 FQGNSA. Trimming left V 3 bases short and J 5 bases short, with 19 bases between. CDR3: CASSLQGAVGGTEAFF. The CDR3 DNA sequence: TGTGCCAGCAGCTTGCAAGGGGCAGTAGGAGGAACTGAAGCTTTCTTT.

The V and J genes are TRBV28 and TRBJ2-7, with D perhaps TRBD2 (6 bases). The CDR3 runs 17 residues. CDR1 and CDR2 (germline): MDHEN, SYDVKM. V was cut by 3 bases and J by 6 bases, with 24 bases left in between. This CDR3 reads CASSFMARATMGGEQYF. For the CDR3, the DNA is TGTGCCAGCAGTTTTATGGCCAGGGCGACGATGGGGGGCGAGCAGTACTTC.

V is TRBV24-1 and J is TRBJ1-2; 8 nucleotides line up with TRBD1. J was trimmed by 5 bases and V by 4 bases; bases with no gene match: 5. CDR1 and CDR2 from the germline V gene are KGHDR and SFDVKD. The CDR3 runs 14 residues. This CDR3 reads CATSDRGQGYGYTF. The CDR3 nucleotides read TGTGCCACCAGTGACCGAGGACAGGGTTATGGCTACACCTTC.

This clonotype was recorded many times. The germline gene is not matched at one end of the junction; a read error may be the cause. V and J are TRBV5-1 and TRBJ2-5; the match to TRBD1 covers 8 bases. There are 13 residues in the CDR3. Germline lookup yields CDR1 SGHRS and CDR2 YFSETQ. CDR3 sequence: CASSPQGEETQYF. In nucleotides, the CDR3 is TGTGCCAGCAGTCCACAGGGGGAAGAGACCCAGTACTTC.

The sample holds many counts of this clonotype. This chain connects TRBV28 to TRBJ2-7; D remains ambiguous. Trimming removed 3 bases from V and 1 base from J, with 7 bases in between. The CDR3 totals 13 residues. Per the germline V gene, CDR1 is MDHEN and CDR2 is SYDVKM. CDR3 region: CASSFPPSYEQYF. The CDR3 DNA is TGTGCCAGCAGTTTCCCACCATCCTACGAGCAGTACTTC.

This clonotype was counted at least ten times. The genes are TRBV6-5 and TRBJ2-4, with a tentative D call TRBD2 (6 bases). Germline CDR1 and CDR2: MNHEY and SVGAGI. This CDR3 has 16 residues. V was trimmed by 2 bases and J by 1 base, leaving 12 bases between them. The CDR3 region has the DNA TGTGCCAGCAGTTACGGAGGGGAAGGGGCCAAAAACATTCAGTACTTC. Protein sequence: CASSYGGEGAKNIQYF.

Many counts were recorded for this clonotype. The chain joins TRBV28 to TRBJ2-7, with D maybe TRBD2 (7 bases). CDR3 length: 19 amino acids. Germline assignment: CDR1 MDHEN and CDR2 SYDVKM. V lost 5 bases and J 2 bases, leaving 28 bases between the germline ends. The CDR3 bases are TGTGCCAGCAGTCCCCCGATGGGGGGGGCGGGTATTAAAGCCTACGAGCAGTACTTC. This sequence encodes CASSPPMGGAGIKAYEQYF.

To note about this clonotype: Its ends do not fully match the called genes, so a read error is possible. The chain is built from TRBV6-1 and TRBJ2-3; the match to TRBD1 covers 7 bases. CDR1 and CDR2 from the germline V gene are MNHNS and SASEGT. The CDR3 runs to 15 residues. The CDR3 nucleotides read TGTGCCAGCGGACTGACAGGGAAGCCCACAGATACGCGGTATTTT. Protein: CASGLTGKPTDTRYF.

This clonotype was observed a handful of times. The genes are TRBV20-1 and TRBJ2-5; TRBD1 is a possible D gene (6 bases). V gave up 4 bases and J gave up 2 bases, with 14 bases separating them. This CDR3 is 14 amino acids long. Germline V lookup: CDR1 DFQATT, CDR2 SNEGSKA (reference sequence). The CDR3 here is CSATPPGHQETQYF. CDR3 sequence (DNA): TGCAGTGCTACCCCGCCGGGACATCAAGAGACCCAGTACTTC.

Ten or more counts support this clonotype. The chain is built from TRBV29-1 and TRBJ2-3; D is possibly TRBD1 (5 bases). The germline V gene encodes CDR1 SQVTM and CDR2 ANQGSEA. V was shortened by 5 bases and J by 3 bases, with 9 bases between the two germline ends. The CDR3 spans 12 residues. CDR3 protein: CSVYAGTDTQYF. Here the CDR3 DNA reads TGCAGCGTTTATGCAGGGACAGATACGCAGTATTTT.

This clonotype was seen more than once but under ten times. The chain is built from TRBV18 and TRBJ1-2; unclear D gene. CDR3 length: 13 residues. CDR1 and CDR2 from the germline V gene are KGHSH and LQKENI. V lost 3 bases to trimming and J lost 1 base, with 6 bases between them. CDR3 region: CASSPSDNYGYTF. As DNA, the CDR3 is TGTGCCAGCTCACCTTCAGATAACTATGGCTACACCTTC.

This clonotype has a handful of counts. The chain uses TRBV6-2 or TRBV6-3 and TRBJ1-1; the D gene is possibly TRBD1 (6 bases). The CDR3 totals 13 residues. V lost 6 bases and J 4 bases, leaving 12 bases between the germline ends. Germline-derived CDR1 and CDR2 are MNHEY and SVGEGT. CDR3 region: CASSRATGTEAFF. The CDR3 bases are TGTGCCAGCAGCCGAGCGACAGGCACTGAAGCTTTCTTT.

The rearrangement joins TRBV5-6 to TRBJ2-7; D possibly corresponds to TRBD1 (5 bases). Germline loops: CDR1 SGHDT, CDR2 YYEEEE. The CDR3 has 14 amino acids. V was clipped by 4 bases and J by 1 base, with 12 bases between them. CDR3 residues: CASSLYGASYEQYF. Here the CDR3 DNA reads TGTGCCAGCAGCCTCTATGGGGCGTCCTACGAGCAGTACTTC.

The rearrangement joins TRBV21-1 to TRBJ2-3; TRBD2, the table's D call, was not compared with the DNA. TRBV21-1 is designated a pseudogene. This CDR3 comprises 14 residues. CDR3 bases: TGTGCCAGCAGCAATCCGGGGGGGCCAGATACGCAGTATTTT. It translates to CASSNPGGPDTQYF.

This clonotype was observed a few times. The rearrangement links TRBV7-2 to TRBJ2-1; tentative D call: TRBD1 (6 bases). The CDR3 has 15 residues. V dropped 1 base and J dropped 9 bases, with 16 bases sitting between them. In germline, CDR1 is SGHTA, CDR2 FQGNSA. Here the CDR3 DNA reads TGTGCCAGCAGCTTAGACGCAGGGGTTCTACTTGAGCAGTTCTTC. Translating gives CASSLDAGVLLEQFF.

The V gene is TRBV7-9, the J gene TRBJ1-2; no clear D gene. The V end lost 4 bases, the J end lost 5 bases, and 23 bases lay between the germline ends. The CDR3 consists of 17 residues. Germline V gene lookup returns CDR1 SEHNR and CDR2 FQNEAQ (reference sequence). The chain's CDR3 is CASSSGFPYLVLYGYTF. The CDR3 region has the DNA TGTGCCAGCAGCTCGGGGTTCCCCTATCTCGTACTGTATGGCTACACCTTC.

This clonotype was found many times. The J gene is TRBJ2-5, the V gene TRBV4-2; 13 positions match TRBD2. The CDR3 is made up of 17 amino acids. CDR1 is LGHNA, CDR2 YNFKEQ, per germline. The J segment lost 5 bases and the V segment lost 3 bases, leaving 9 bases of the junction unmatched. The CDR3 is CASSQRTSGGLGETQYF. In nucleotides, the CDR3 is TGTGCCAGCAGCCAGAGGACTAGCGGGGGACTAGGGGAGACCCAGTACTTC.